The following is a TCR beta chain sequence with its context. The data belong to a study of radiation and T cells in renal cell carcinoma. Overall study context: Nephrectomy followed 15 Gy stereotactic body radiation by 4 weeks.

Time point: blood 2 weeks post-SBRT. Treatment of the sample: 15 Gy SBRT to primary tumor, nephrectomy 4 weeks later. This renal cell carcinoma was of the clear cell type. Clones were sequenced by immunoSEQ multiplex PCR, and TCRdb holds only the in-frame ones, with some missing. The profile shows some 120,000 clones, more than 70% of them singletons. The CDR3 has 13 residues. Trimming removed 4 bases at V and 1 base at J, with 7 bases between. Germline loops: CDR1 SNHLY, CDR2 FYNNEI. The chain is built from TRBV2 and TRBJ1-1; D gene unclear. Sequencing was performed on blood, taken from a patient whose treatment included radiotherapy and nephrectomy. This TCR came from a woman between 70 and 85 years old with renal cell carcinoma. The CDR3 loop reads CASSGTKNTEAFF. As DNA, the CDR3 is TGTGCCAGCAGTGGAACAAAGAACACTGAAGCTTTCTTT.